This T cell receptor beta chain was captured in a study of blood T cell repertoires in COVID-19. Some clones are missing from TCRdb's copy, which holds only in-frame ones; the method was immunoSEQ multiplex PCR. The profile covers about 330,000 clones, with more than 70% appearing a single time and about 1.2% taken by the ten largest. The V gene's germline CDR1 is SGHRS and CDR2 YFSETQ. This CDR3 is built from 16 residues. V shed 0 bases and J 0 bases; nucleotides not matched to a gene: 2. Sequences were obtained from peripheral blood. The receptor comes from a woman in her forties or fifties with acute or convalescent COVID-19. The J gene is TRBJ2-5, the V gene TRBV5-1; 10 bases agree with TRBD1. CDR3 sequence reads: CASSLGDRGHQETQYF. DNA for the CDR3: TGCGCCAGCAGCTTGGGCGACAGGGGGCACCAAGAGACCCAGTACTTC.